This T cell receptor beta chain was obtained from a study of T cell responses to AZD1222 COVID-19 vaccine. This CDR3 contains 13 residues. Germline loops: CDR1 LGHNA, CDR2 YSLEER. Assay used: immunoSEQ multiplex PCR; TCRdb lists only in-frame clones, some missing. The sample shows about 84,000 clones, around 88% of them seen only once. As concerns this clone: One end of the junction varies from germline; a read error may be responsible.

The TCR originated in an adult who received the AZD1222 COVID-19 vaccine. The V call is TRBV4-3, the J call TRBJ2-1; D could derive from TRBD1 or TRBD2 (6 bases each). Specimen: peripheral blood, collected 28 days after the second AZD1222 dose. The CDR3 loop is CASSQDRGRRQFF. The CDR3 DNA reads as TGCGCCAGCAGTCAAGATAGGGGGAGGAGGCAGTTCTTC.